The entry below gives a single T cell receptor (beta chain) sequence along with its context. The antigen is not known. V lost 4 bases and J lost 5; bases outside the gene matches: 10. The CDR3 covers 16 residues. Germline V gives CDR1 WSHSY, CDR2 SAAADI. This entry belongs to a study of T-cell reconstitution after alpha-beta-depleted transplantation in children. Findings and limits, study-wide: Among T cells one year after transplant, newly produced cells accounted for most counts and diversity. High day-60 TCRbeta diversity in some patients came from surviving recipient T cells and thymic progenitors.

Unique molecular identifiers were incorporated into the prepared TCRbeta library. TCRdb reprocessed the PCR reads via MiXCR and lists one record per CDR3 protein. The sample lists 580,000 or so distinct CDR3 sequences; roughly 23% were seen once. Specimen: PBMCs, mostly from graft donor cells, collected 360 days after TCRalphabeta/CD19-depleted stem cell transplant. This sequence was found in a boy in the first two years of life who had a stem cell transplant for acute myeloid leukemia, so the T cells may come from the graft donor. The V and J genes are TRBV10-2 and TRBJ2-1; 8 nucleotides align to TRBD1. In DNA, the CDR3 is TGCGCCAGCAGTGGGCAATACCGGGACAGGAACAATGAGCAGTTCTTC. It encodes CASSGQYRDRNNEQFF.